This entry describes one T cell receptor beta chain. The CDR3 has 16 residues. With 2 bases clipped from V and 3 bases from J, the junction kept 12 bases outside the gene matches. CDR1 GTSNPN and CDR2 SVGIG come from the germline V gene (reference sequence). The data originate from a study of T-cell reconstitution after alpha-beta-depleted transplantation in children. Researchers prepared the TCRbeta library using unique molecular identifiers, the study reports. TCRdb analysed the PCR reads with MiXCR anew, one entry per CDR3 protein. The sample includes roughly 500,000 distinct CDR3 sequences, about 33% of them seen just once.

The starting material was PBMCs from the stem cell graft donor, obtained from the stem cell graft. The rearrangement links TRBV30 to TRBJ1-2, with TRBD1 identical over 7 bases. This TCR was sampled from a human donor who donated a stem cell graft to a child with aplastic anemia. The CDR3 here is CAWSPRQGQRDYGYTF. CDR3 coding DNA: TGTGCCTGGAGTCCCCGACAGGGCCAACGAGACTATGGCTACACCTTC.